This T cell receptor beta chain originates from a study of CD8+CD57+ T cells in acquired aplastic anemia (dated 2018 in TCRdb). With regard to the full study: Extracted DNA from sorted CD4+ and CD8+ cells averaged about 3 ug, ranging from roughly 0.17 to 30 ug. CD8+CD57+ expansion was defined as frequency above the mean frequency observed in healthy subjects.

Expansion of CD8+CD57+ cells had been shown by flow cytometry in the patients chosen for sequencing. Every patient had a diagnosis of severe acquired aplastic anemia based on International Study of Aplastic Anemia and Agranulocytosis and Camitta criteria. Patients had received no therapy at the time of blood sampling. TCR repertoires of sorted CD4+ and CD8+ blood T cells from severe aplastic anemia patients and healthy subjects were deep-sequenced in the study. Patients were enrolled in the USA under clinicaltrials.gov protocols 00001620, 01623167, 00001397, 00071045, 00081523 and 00961064. Ficoll-Paque density gradient centrifugation was used to isolate peripheral blood mononuclear cells. Before DNA extraction, CD4+ and CD8+ T cells were sorted by FACS or by magnetic beads. Overall study results and their limits: Although roughly 29 CD8+ CDR3 sequences were shared by patients and controls, these sequences appeared highly expressed in patients and within the immunodominant clones of patients. Between patients and healthy controls, no significant difference in CD8+ Simpson's diversity was found (P=0.060).

This clonotype was counted a few times. Its antigen remains unidentified. No qualities accompany the bases; no much larger clone lies one base away. Profiling of TCR beta VDJ combinations and CDR3 sequences used genomic DNA as the template. TCR repertoire sequencing was run on an Illumina HiSeq 2000. As for how the authors treated the data: TRBV/TRBJ rearrangement plots, CDR3 size and DJ length profiles, and Simpson's diversity index were used to assess repertoires. The most abundant DNA sequence in the deep sequencing data was taken as the immunodominant clone. CDR3 amino acid sequences were checked for sharing between subjects and were compared against published repertoires and the VDJdb database. TCRdb reworked the public reads: Q25 trimming with fastp, MiXCR clone assembly, productive beta chains retained. One record per CDR3 amino acid sequence lists the most common genes and DNA. The V and J calls shown here were made by TCRdb, not taken from the authors' results. This sample is represented by 200,000 or so distinct CDR3 sequences; approximately 65% of them were singletons. Around three fifths of the sample goes to the ten largest clones.

The germline V gene (reference sequence) provides CDR1 LNHNV and CDR2 YYDKDF. The CDR3, from cysteine to phenylalanine, totals 13 residues. Only CDR3 DNA is held: 39 bases, read in frame from base 1. V and J are truncated by 4 bases and 3 bases respectively, leaving an intervening sequence of 10 bases. The source material was sorted CD4+, CD8+, or CD8+CD57+ T cells (not recorded which) from PBMCs. The sequence derives from a human donor with aplastic anemia. The chain links TRBV15 with TRBJ2-7; the D region possibly corresponds to TRBD1 (6 bases align). At the DNA level, the sequence is TGTGCCACCAGCACCGACAGGAACTACGAGCAGTACTTC. Translated, it reads CATSTDRNYEQYF.